One and the same sample provided the 27 T cell receptor beta chains below, sequenced in a study of control samples from healthy donors and cancer patients. Here immunoSEQ multiplex PCR was the method, and the copy in TCRdb shows in-frame clones only, minus some. The sample records about 160,000 clones, 80% to 95% being singletons. Sequenced sample: blood. These receptors were obtained from a woman younger than 45 in good health.

The chain joins TRBV13 to TRBJ2-2, with D tentatively TRBD1 (6 bases). Germline assignment: CDR1 PRHDT and CDR2 FYEKMQ (reference sequence). Trimming removed 3 bases from V and 4 bases from J, with 12 bases in between. The length of the CDR3 is 15 residues. The CDR3 nucleotides are TGTGCCAGCAGCTTCAGGGGTTATGGCACCGGGGAGCTGTTTTTT. It yields the protein CASSFRGYGTGELFF.

Comment on this clone: One end of the junction varies from germline; a read error may be responsible. The chain carries TRBV7-7 and TRBJ2-1; no clear D. Germline V gene sequence: CDR1 SSHAT, CDR2 FNYEAQ (reference sequence). The CDR3 sequence is 13 residues long. The chain's CDR3 is CASSLDRANEQFF. CDR3 DNA sequence: TGTGCTAGCAGCCTTGACCGCGCCAATGAGCAGTTCTTC.

The chain carries TRBV14 and TRBJ1-1; D uncertain. CDR3 length: 15 residues. Trimming shortened V by 0 bases and J by 4 bases, and 12 bases separated the two germline ends. Germline V gives CDR1 SGHDN, CDR2 FVKESK. In DNA, the CDR3 is TGTGCCAGCAGCCAAGATCCGGGGATTGTCACTGAAGCTTTCTTT. Translated: CASSQDPGIVTEAFF. Combining the CDR3 with reference TRBV14 and TRBJ1-1 gives the whole variable domain EAGVTQFPSHSVIEKGQTVTLRCDPISGHDNLYWYRRVMGKEIKFLLHFVKESKQDESGMPNNRFLAERTGGTYSTLKVQPAELEDSGVYFCASSQDPGIVTEAFFGQGTRLTVV.

The chain links TRBV28 to TRBJ2-2; 9 bases fit TRBD2. The CDR3 has 17 residues. CDR1 is MDHEN and CDR2 is SYDVKM in the germline V gene. The V segment lost 1 base and the J segment 2 bases; nucleotides outside the gene matches: 5. CDR3 region: CASSLFASGINTGELFF. In DNA, the CDR3 is TGTGCCAGCAGTTTATTTGCTAGCGGGATAAACACCGGGGAGCTGTTTTTT.

This sequence joins TRBV7-9 and TRBJ2-1, with D perhaps TRBD1 or TRBD2 (5 bases each). Germline V lookup: CDR1 SEHNR, CDR2 FQNEAQ (reference sequence). V was clipped by 8 bases and J by 4 bases, with 9 bases between them. The CDR3 runs to 12 residues. The CDR3 protein is CASARGYNEQFF. CDR3 DNA: TGTGCCAGCGCGAGGGGTTACAATGAGCAGTTCTTC.

The sample holds one count of this clone. The chain carries TRBV19 and TRBJ2-1, with TRBD2 matching over 7 bases. The ends lost 4 bases at V and 3 bases at J; junction bases unmatched: 3. Germline CDR1 reads LNHDA; CDR2 reads SQIVND (reference sequence). The CDR3 has 14 residues. In nucleotides, the CDR3 is TGTGCCAGTAGTAGGGGGGGGATCTACAATGAGCAGTTCTTC. Its protein product is CASSRGGIYNEQFF.

This chain uses TRBV19 with TRBJ1-1; 7 bases are shared with TRBD1. In germline, CDR1 is LNHDA, CDR2 SQIVND (reference sequence). The J segment lost 4 bases and the V segment lost 0 bases, leaving 8 bases of the junction unmatched. The CDR3 extends over 16 amino acids. The CDR3 region is CASSIDLFRGITEAFF. The CDR3 nucleotides read TGTGCCAGTAGTATAGATCTCTTCAGGGGGATCACTGAAGCTTTCTTT.

This clone was detected once. The V call is TRBV7-3, the J call TRBJ2-5, with D possibly being TRBD2 (6 bases). The CDR3 is made up of 15 amino acids. Germline loops: CDR1 SGHTA, CDR2 FQGTGA. The V end lost 1 base, the J end lost 4 bases, and 13 bases lay between the germline ends. The CDR3: CASSLKGGLRETQYF. The CDR3 nucleotides are TGTGCCAGCAGCTTAAAGGGAGGACTGAGAGAGACCCAGTACTTC.

The V call is TRBV6-6, the J call TRBJ1-1; D is possibly TRBD1 (6 bases). V lost 6 bases to trimming and J lost 5 bases, with 10 bases between them. Germline V gene data show CDR1 as MNHNY and CDR2 as SVGAGI (reference sequence). This CDR3 has 12 amino acids. The CDR3 sequence is CASSTTGTEAFF. The CDR3 DNA reads TGTGCCAGCAGCACAACAGGGACTGAAGCTTTCTTT.

The rearrangement links TRBV5-1 to TRBJ2-7; TRBD1 matches at 9 bases. After removal of 4 bases from V and 3 bases from J, the junction contained 8 bases not matched to a gene. CDR1 and CDR2 (germline): SGHRS, YFSETQ. The length of the CDR3 is 15 residues. In nucleotides, the CDR3 is TGCGCCAGCAGCGAAACCACAGGGGGCCTCTACGAGCAGTACTTC. Protein sequence: CASSETTGGLYEQYF. Full variable domain (missing parts from reference TRBV5-1 and TRBJ2-7): KAGVTQTPRYLIKTRGQQVTLSCSPISGHRSVSWYQQTPGQGLQFLFEYFSETQRNKGNFPGRFSGRQFSNSRSEMNVSTLELGDSALYLCASSETTGGLYEQYFGPGTRLTVT.

V is TRBV6-6 and J is TRBJ1-1; unclear D gene. The CDR3 sequence is 13 residues long. Germline values: CDR1 MNHNY, CDR2 SVGAGI (reference sequence). V was shortened by 6 bases and J by 11 bases, with 19 bases between the two germline ends. The CDR3 region is CASRTGTDDGAFF. The DNA for the CDR3 is TGTGCCAGCAGGACGGGCACGGATGATGGGGCTTTCTTT.

This clone was detected once. In DNA, the CDR3 is TGTGCCAGCAGCTTATGGGGACGGGGGGAAGAGACCCAGTACTTC. Translated: CASSLWGRGEETQYF. This chain joins TRBV7-9 and TRBJ2-5, with 7 positions matching TRBD2. This CDR3 has 15 residues. Germline V lookup: CDR1 SEHNR, CDR2 FQNEAQ (reference sequence). V lost 2 bases to trimming and J lost 3 bases; unmatched junction nucleotides: 6.

The chain employs TRBV11-2 and TRBJ1-2, with a possible D match to TRBD1 (6 bases). Trimming shortened V by 5 bases and J by 1 base, and 11 bases separated the two germline ends. Germline V gives CDR1 SGHAT, CDR2 FQNNGV. CDR3 length: 14 residues. The chain's CDR3 is CASSQGQLNYGYTF. Written as DNA, the CDR3 is TGTGCCAGCAGCCAAGGACAGCTTAACTATGGCTACACCTTC.

This clone was seen a few times. The chain combines TRBV6-6 with TRBJ2-2; the D is unclear. The V end was cut by 6 bases, the J end by 6 bases, with 14 bases between. CDR3 length equals 14 residues. CDR1 is MNHNY and CDR2 is SVGAGI in the germline V gene (reference sequence). CDR3: CASSGPPKPGELFF. DNA for the CDR3: TGTGCCAGCAGCGGGCCCCCGAAACCCGGGGAGCTGTTTTTT.

This clone was recorded once. This chain connects TRBV5-4 to TRBJ1-5, with D uncertain. This CDR3 region has 14 residues. Germline CDR1 reads SGHNT; CDR2 reads YYREEE (reference sequence). V was trimmed by 0 bases and J by 2 bases, leaving 6 bases between them. The DNA for the CDR3 is TGTGCCAGCAGCTTGGTCTCTCGCAATCAGCCCCAGCATTTT. This translates into CASSLVSRNQPQHF. Looking up the rest from reference TRBV5-4 and TRBJ1-5 gives the full variable domain: ETGVTQSPTHLIKTRGQQVTLRCSSQSGHNTVSWYQQALGQGPQFIFQYYREEENGRGNFPPRFSGLQFPNYSSELNVNALELDDSALYLCASSLVSRNQPQHFGDGTRLSIL.

This clone was observed once. The chain links TRBV2 to TRBJ1-1, with D perhaps TRBD1 (6 bases). Germline V gene data show CDR1 as SNHLY and CDR2 as FYNNEI. The CDR3 has 15 residues. Trimming left V 6 bases short and J 0 bases short, with 14 bases between. The CDR3 DNA follows: TGTGCCAGCAGGGACGAAGGGGGAATGAACACTGAAGCTTTCTTT. It specifies CASRDEGGMNTEAFF.

V and J are TRBV4-3 and TRBJ2-3; D is uncertain. The CDR3 consists of 15 residues. Germline V gene lookup returns CDR1 LGHNA and CDR2 YSLEER. Trimming cost V 1 base and J 0 bases, with 8 bases left between them. The CDR3 spells CASSQVGASTDTQYF. The CDR3 region has the DNA TGCGCCAGCAGCCAAGTAGGAGCTAGCACAGATACGCAGTATTTT.

The chain has TRBV7-3 and TRBJ2-7; 13 nucleotides align to TRBD2. This CDR3 spans 14 amino acids. Trimming at V came to 7 bases and at J to 3 bases, leaving 3 bases not matched to a gene. Germline V CDR1 and CDR2: SGHTA, FQGTGA. The CDR3: CASKGTSGIYEQYF. The DNA for the CDR3 is TGTGCCAGCAAAGGGACTAGCGGGATCTACGAGCAGTACTTC.

The chain recombines TRBV5-1 with TRBJ2-7; 8 bases line up with TRBD1. The V gene's germline CDR1 is SGHRS and CDR2 YFSETQ. This CDR3 is 14 amino acids long. V lost 4 bases and J lost 3; bases outside the gene matches: 6. CDR3 sequence (DNA): TGCGCCAGCAGCAATAACGGACAGGGCTACGAGCAGTACTTC. It encodes CASSNNGQGYEQYF.

A single count supports this clone. The chain combines TRBV24-1 with TRBJ2-3; 11 positions match TRBD2. CDR3 length equals 15 residues. From germline, CDR1 is KGHDR and CDR2 SFDVKD. With 4 bases clipped from V and 5 bases from J, the junction kept 4 bases outside the gene matches. This chain's CDR3 is CATSETSGRRDTQYF. Here the CDR3 DNA reads TGTGCCACCAGTGAAACTAGCGGGAGAAGAGATACGCAGTATTTT.

This sequence joins TRBV7-9 and TRBJ2-2; D may be TRBD2 (5 bases). V was trimmed by 3 bases and J by 4 bases, leaving 12 bases between them. The germline V gene encodes CDR1 SEHNR and CDR2 FQNEAQ (reference sequence). CDR3 length: 15 amino acids. The CDR3 DNA follows: TGTGCCAGCAGCTTGAGGCGAGGAGGCACCGGGGAGCTGTTTTTT. Translation gives CASSLRRGGTGELFF. Full variable domain (outside the CDR3, taken from reference TRBV7-9 and TRBJ2-2): DTGVSQNPRHKITKRGQNVTFRCDPISEHNRLYWYRQTLGQGPEFLTYFQNEAQLEKSRLLSDRFSAERPKGSFSTLEIQRTEQGDSAMYLCASSLRRGGTGELFFGEGSRLTVL.

This clone has a handful of counts. Other DNA sequences in this sample translate to the same CDR3. The V gene is TRBV7-9, the J gene TRBJ1-1, with a tentative D call TRBD1 (5 bases). The V end was cut by 1 base, the J end by 0 bases, with 6 bases between. The germline gives CDR1 SEHNR, CDR2 FQNEAQ (reference sequence). The CDR3 is 14 residues long. The chain's CDR3 is CASSLGQMNTEAFF. DNA for the CDR3: TGTGCCAGCAGCTTAGGACAGATGAACACTGAAGCTTTCTTT. Filled out from reference TRBV7-9 and TRBJ1-1, the complete variable domain reads DTGVSQNPRHKITKRGQNVTFRCDPISEHNRLYWYRQTLGQGPEFLTYFQNEAQLEKSRLLSDRFSAERPKGSFSTLEIQRTEQGDSAMYLCASSLGQMNTEAFFGQGTRLTVV.

The chain combines TRBV11-2 with TRBJ2-7, with D unclear. Germline lookup yields CDR1 SGHAT and CDR2 FQNNGV. This CDR3 spans 15 amino acids. The V end was cut by 1 base, the J end by 0 bases, with 10 bases between. Here the CDR3 DNA reads TGTGCCAGCAGCTTAGGAGCACAGCCCTCCTACGAGCAGTACTTC. Translating gives CASSLGAQPSYEQYF.

The chain joins TRBV19 to TRBJ1-4; a possible D gene is TRBD1 (6 bases). Germline CDR1 and CDR2: LNHDA and SQIVND (reference sequence). The CDR3 is 15 amino acids. V shed 3 bases and J shed 0 bases, with 8 bases lying between them. The CDR3 nucleotides are TGTGCCAGTAGTATTAGGGGGACAACTAATGAAAAACTGTTTTTT. This translates into CASSIRGTTNEKLFF.

V is TRBV7-9 and J is TRBJ2-7; 7 bases agree with TRBD2. Germline assignment: CDR1 SEHNR and CDR2 FQNEAQ (reference sequence). CDR3 length: 16 amino acids. V trimming: 4 bases; J trimming: 4 bases; junction bases outside the gene matches: 13. CDR3 nucleotide sequence: TGTGCCAGCAGCTCGTCTCTCCAGCGGGGCCAGTACGAGCAGTACTTC. Amino acids: CASSSSLQRGQYEQYF.

The chain joins TRBV19 to TRBJ2-1; D may match TRBD1 or TRBD2 (6 bases each). This CDR3 spans 15 amino acids. Between the trimmed V and J ends, which lost 6 bases and 3 bases, there was a span of 15 bases. Germline CDR1 and CDR2: LNHDA and SQIVND (reference sequence). The CDR3 sequence is CASSRGDTSYNEQFF. In DNA form, the CDR3 reads TGTGCCAGTAGCCGCGGGGACACTAGCTACAATGAGCAGTTCTTC.

This clone has a single count. The genes are TRBV7-9 and TRBJ2-3; 7 bases align to TRBD2. The CDR3 loop spans 15 amino acids. V dropped 3 bases and J dropped 0; count of bases not matched to a gene: 3. Germline V gene lookup returns CDR1 SEHNR and CDR2 FQNEAQ (reference sequence). Here the CDR3 reads CASSFSGSSTDTQYF. The CDR3 DNA reads TGTGCCAGCAGCTTTAGCGGGTCTAGCACAGATACGCAGTATTTT.